Below are 29 T cell receptor beta chains sequenced from a single sample in a study of blood T cell repertoires in COVID-19. Some clones are missing from TCRdb's copy, which holds only in-frame ones; the method was immunoSEQ multiplex PCR. Of around 300,000 clones in the sample, 85% to 90% were seen once. Sequencing was performed on peripheral blood. The receptors were sampled from a woman aged 45 to 65 with COVID-19, enrolled during active disease.

The chain is built from TRBV2 and TRBJ1-2; D not resolved. Germline-derived CDR1 and CDR2 are SNHLY and FYNNEI. The CDR3 loop spans 13 amino acids. V was pared by 8 bases and J by 4 bases, with 14 bases between. In DNA, the CDR3 is TGTGCCAGCTCTGAAAGGGAGTTCTATGGCTACACCTTC. This encodes CASSEREFYGYTF.

The CDR3 sequence is CASSQEGGSGYEQYF. The CDR3 bases are TGTGCCAGCAGCCAAGAAGGCGGGAGTGGATACGAGCAGTACTTC. The chain has TRBV3-1 (or the pseudogene TRBV3-2) and TRBJ2-7; 7 nucleotides line up with TRBD2. The CDR3 has 15 residues. Germline CDR1 is LGHDT and CDR2 is YNNKEL (reference sequence). V lost 0 bases, J lost 4 bases, and 6 bases stayed unmatched.

The chain couples TRBV12-3 or TRBV12-4 to TRBJ2-1; unclear D gene. Trimming stripped 2 bases from V and 7 bases from J, with 6 bases between. The CDR3 runs to 12 residues. This chain's CDR3 is CASSLRVNEQFF. CDR3 DNA sequence: TGTGCCAGCAGTTTACGGGTAAATGAGCAGTTCTTC.

Here the CDR3 reads CASSYGRGLGELFF. In DNA, the CDR3 is TGTGCCAGCAGTTACGGCAGGGGCCTCGGGGAGCTGTTTTTT. The J gene is TRBJ2-2, the V gene TRBV6-5, with D possibly matching TRBD1 (6 bases). This CDR3 comprises 14 residues. Germline V CDR1 and CDR2: MNHEY, SVGAGI. V lost 2 bases, J lost 7 bases, and 11 bases lay in between.

The V and J genes are TRBV27 and TRBJ2-7; no clear D gene. Germline CDR1 and CDR2: MNHEY and SMNVEV (reference sequence). There are 14 residues in the CDR3. With 3 bases removed from V and 6 bases from J, the gap between germline ends came to 15 bases. The CDR3 DNA sequence: TGTGCCAGCAGTTTGGGCCTTCAAGGTCGCGAGCAGTACTTC. This codes for CASSLGLQGREQYF.

Concerning this clone itself: The sample has other DNA sequences that encode this CDR3 too. The V gene is TRBV5-4, the J gene TRBJ2-5; TRBD1 is a possible D gene (5 bases). The CDR3 covers 13 residues. Trimming left V 1 base short and J 5 bases short, with 9 bases between. The germline V gene has CDR1 SGHNT and CDR2 YYREEE (reference sequence). This CDR3 is CASSLRGSETQYF. The CDR3 region has the DNA TGTGCCAGCAGCTTGAGGGGTTCCGAGACCCAGTACTTC. The variable domain in full, with the rest retrieved from reference TRBV5-4 and TRBJ2-5, is ETGVTQSPTHLIKTRGQQVTLRCSSQSGHNTVSWYQQALGQGPQFIFQYYREEENGRGNFPPRFSGLQFPNYSSELNVNALELDDSALYLCASSLRGSETQYFGPGTRLLVL.

This rearrangement joins TRBV7-2 to TRBJ1-2, with 9 positions matching TRBD1. This CDR3 region has 15 residues. From germline, CDR1 is SGHTA and CDR2 FQGNSA. The ends lost 5 bases at V and 5 bases at J; junction bases unmatched: 9. The CDR3 DNA reads as TGTGCCAGCAGCACGAGACAGGGGGTTCGGTATGGCTACACCTTC. It specifies CASSTRQGVRYGYTF.

This rearrangement joins TRBV7-6 to TRBJ1-1; 8 bases agree with TRBD1. CDR1 SGHVS and CDR2 FNYEAQ come from the germline V gene. The CDR3 contains 15 residues. Trimming took 1 base from V and 4 from J; bases not matched to a gene: 5. The CDR3 reads CASSLGRQGSTEAFF. The DNA for the CDR3 is TGTGCCAGCAGCTTAGGAAGACAGGGGTCCACTGAAGCTTTCTTT.

The chain's CDR3 is CASSQQGWGDQPQHF. The CDR3 nucleotides read TGTGCCAGCAGCCAACAGGGGTGGGGTGATCAGCCCCAGCATTTT. The rearrangement links TRBV5-5 to TRBJ1-5; 7 nucleotides align to TRBD1. Per germline, CDR1 SGHKS and CDR2 YYEKEE (reference sequence). This CDR3 contains 15 residues. J gave up 5 bases and V 4 bases, and 9 bases lay outside the gene matches.

V is TRBV5-1 and J is TRBJ2-5; a possible D gene is TRBD1 (5 bases). Trimming stripped 0 bases from V and 2 bases from J, with 11 bases between. The CDR3 spans 15 residues. The germline V gene has CDR1 SGHRS and CDR2 YFSETQ. CDR3 region: CASSLDVGAQETQYF. CDR3 nucleotide sequence: TGCGCCAGCAGCTTGGATGTTGGGGCACAAGAGACCCAGTACTTC.

In this sample, this clone turned up once. This CDR3 is CASSYSISGQGELFF. DNA for the CDR3: TGTGCCAGCAGTTACTCTATCAGCGGTCAAGGGGAGCTGTTTTTT. This rearrangement joins TRBV6-5 to TRBJ2-2, with a tentative D call TRBD2 (5 bases). Trimming left V 0 bases short and J 8 bases short, with 13 bases between. CDR3 length: 15 amino acids. CDR1 is MNHEY and CDR2 is SVGAGI in the germline V gene.

The chain is built from TRBV27 and TRBJ2-7, with TRBD1 identical over 9 bases. Losses at the gene ends were 4 bases for V and 1 base for J; bases not matched to a gene: 5. CDR1 is MNHEY, CDR2 SMNVEV, per germline (reference sequence). This CDR3 is 15 amino acids long. The DNA for the CDR3 is TGTGCCAGCAGTTCCGGGACAGGGATTTCCTACGAGCAGTACTTC. Its translation: CASSSGTGISYEQYF.

V gene TRBV4-1 combines with J gene TRBJ2-1; 7 bases align to TRBD2. Germline assignment: CDR1 MGHRA and CDR2 YSYEKL. This CDR3 comprises 16 residues. After removal of 4 bases from V and 3 bases from J, the junction contained 9 bases not matched to a gene. The CDR3 nucleotides are TGCGCCAGCAGCCGAACTCTAGCGGAGCACTACAATGAGCAGTTCTTC. Its translation is CASSRTLAEHYNEQFF.

This clone was picked up one time. This sequence joins TRBV5-1 and TRBJ1-5, with D tentatively TRBD1 (6 bases). The V gene's germline CDR1 is SGHRS and CDR2 YFSETQ. The V end lost 0 bases, the J end lost 6 bases, and 7 bases lay between the germline ends. This CDR3 contains 13 residues. CDR3 bases: TGCGCCAGCAGCTTGGGGGGGCCTCAGCCCCAGCATTTT. Translating gives CASSLGGPQPQHF.

The J gene is TRBJ1-2, the V gene TRBV7-9; D remains unclear. V was clipped by 2 bases and J by 0 bases, with 19 bases between them. The germline V gene encodes CDR1 SEHNR and CDR2 FQNEAQ (reference sequence). The CDR3 spans 18 residues. DNA for the CDR3: TGTGCCAGCAGCTTATCCATGGGGTGGGAGGCGGCTAACTATGGCTACACCTTC. It codes for CASSLSMGWEAANYGYTF.

The chain links TRBV5-1 to TRBJ2-7, with 8 bases matching TRBD1. From germline, CDR1 is SGHRS and CDR2 YFSETQ. Trimming took 3 bases from V and 2 from J; bases not matched to a gene: 4. The CDR3 covers 14 residues. The CDR3 bases are TGCGCCAGCAGCTCTCCGGGACAGGCCTACGAGCAGTACTTC. Protein: CASSSPGQAYEQYF.

The chain is built from TRBV28 and TRBJ1-2, with TRBD1 matching over 10 bases. V lost 7 bases and J lost 2; bases outside the gene matches: 10. Germline V gene sequence: CDR1 MDHEN, CDR2 SYDVKM. The length of the CDR3 is 16 residues. The CDR3: CASTTPTGGANYGYTF. In nucleotides, the CDR3 is TGTGCCAGCACCACCCCGACAGGGGGCGCGAACTATGGCTACACCTTC.

The J gene is TRBJ2-7, the V gene TRBV3-1 (or the pseudogene TRBV3-2), with D perhaps matching TRBD1 (6 bases). This CDR3 has 14 amino acids. The V end lost 1 base, the J end lost 3 bases, and 10 bases lay between the germline ends. Germline CDR1 is LGHDT and CDR2 is YNNKEL (reference sequence). The CDR3 nucleotides are TGTGCCAGCAGCCAAGTGGGGACATTCTACGAGCAGTACTTC. It translates to CASSQVGTFYEQYF.

CDR3 DNA sequence: TGCGCCAGCAGTGAGGGGACAGGGGTAGAGACCCAGTACTTC. Its protein is CASSEGTGVETQYF. The V and J genes are TRBV10-2 and TRBJ2-5; 10 bases map to TRBD1. The V segment lost 2 bases and the J segment 4 bases; nucleotides outside the gene matches: 1. CDR1 is WSHSY, CDR2 SAAADI, per germline. This CDR3 has 14 residues.

The chain combines TRBV27 with TRBJ2-7, with 7 nucleotides matching TRBD1. The CDR3 is 13 amino acids. V was pared by 6 bases and J by 4 bases, with 6 bases of the junction left unmatched. The V gene's germline CDR1 is MNHEY and CDR2 SMNVEV (reference sequence). As DNA, the CDR3 is TGTGCCAGCAGCCGGGACAGACGGTACGAGCAGTACTTC. Encoded protein: CASSRDRRYEQYF.

This chain uses TRBV30 with TRBJ2-2; possible D gene TRBD1, 6 bases. With 5 bases removed from V and 6 bases from J, the gap between germline ends came to 10 bases. This CDR3 has 12 residues. In germline, CDR1 is GTSNPN, CDR2 SVGIG (reference sequence). This CDR3 reads CAWHPGAGELFF. The DNA for the CDR3 is TGTGCCTGGCACCCAGGGGCCGGGGAGCTGTTTTTT.

To note about this clone: The sample holds other DNA sequences that translate to the same CDR3. The chain has TRBV7-9 and TRBJ1-1; D is perhaps TRBD1 (5 bases). The CDR3 is 15 residues long. In germline, CDR1 is SEHNR, CDR2 FQNEAQ (reference sequence). V was pared by 0 bases and J by 2 bases, with 10 bases between. DNA of the CDR3: TGTGCCAGCAGCTTAGCGGGGGGGAGAAACACTGAAGCTTTCTTT. Its protein is CASSLAGGRNTEAFF. The full variable domain, rest sourced from reference TRBV7-9 and TRBJ1-1, is DTGVSQNPRHKITKRGQNVTFRCDPISEHNRLYWYRQTLGQGPEFLTYFQNEAQLEKSRLLSDRFSAERPKGSFSTLEIQRTEQGDSAMYLCASSLAGGRNTEAFFGQGTRLTVV.

The chain uses TRBV28 and TRBJ1-1; D perhaps matches TRBD1 (6 bases). With 5 bases removed from V and 1 base from J, the gap between germline ends came to 8 bases. CDR3 length equals 13 residues. Germline-derived CDR1 and CDR2 are MDHEN and SYDVKM. DNA for the CDR3: TGTGCCAGCAGTGGACAGCCGAACACTGAAGCTTTCTTT. Encoded protein: CASSGQPNTEAFF.

This chain's CDR3 is CAWSTLGGLGTEAFF. The CDR3 DNA is TGTGCCTGGAGCACTTTGGGGGGGCTGGGCACTGAAGCTTTCTTT. The V and J genes are TRBV30 and TRBJ1-1; D is possibly TRBD1 (6 bases). V was clipped by 3 bases and J by 4 bases, with 18 bases between them. The CDR3 has 15 amino acids. Looked up from germline, CDR1 is GTSNPN and CDR2 is SVGIG (reference sequence).

The gene calls are TRBV3-1 (or the pseudogene TRBV3-2) and TRBJ2-1, with 12 bases identical to TRBD2. V lost 0 bases to trimming and J lost 6 bases; unmatched junction nucleotides: 6. The CDR3 covers 17 residues. Per the germline V gene, CDR1 is LGHDT and CDR2 is YNNKEL (reference sequence). The CDR3 coding sequence is TGTGCCAGCAGCCAAGATATGGGACTAGCGGGCGTCAATGAGCAGTTCTTC. Its translation: CASSQDMGLAGVNEQFF.

The V and J genes are TRBV7-9 and TRBJ2-5; 8 bases map to TRBD2. CDR1 SEHNR and CDR2 FQNEAQ come from the germline V gene (reference sequence). J gave up 5 bases and V 2 bases, and 4 bases lay outside the gene matches. The CDR3 runs 14 residues. In DNA form, the CDR3 reads TGTGCCAGCAGCTTACCGGGACTAGGGGAGACCCAGTACTTC. It is translated as CASSLPGLGETQYF.

This chain links TRBV18 with TRBJ2-1; 11 positions match TRBD2. V lost 2 bases to trimming and J lost 6 bases; unmatched junction nucleotides: 6. The CDR3 has 16 residues. Germline loops: CDR1 KGHSH, CDR2 LQKENI. CDR3 DNA sequence: TGTGCCAGCTCACCAATGTCTAGCGGGAGGTCCAATGAGCAGTTCTTC. Its translation is CASSPMSSGRSNEQFF.

The count of this clone is one. The chain uses TRBV5-1 and TRBJ2-7; no firm D call. Trimming shortened V by 7 bases and J by 1 base, and 12 bases separated the two germline ends. CDR1 and CDR2 from the germline V gene are SGHRS and YFSETQ. This CDR3 spans 13 amino acids. The CDR3, as DNA: TGCGCCAGCGCCCCAGGCACATCCTACGAGCAGTACTTC. Translation: CASAPGTSYEQYF.

The V and J genes are TRBV27 and TRBJ1-2; maybe TRBD1 (5 bases). V gave up 5 bases and J gave up 6 bases, with 19 bases separating them. The CDR3 is 15 amino acids. Germline CDR1 reads MNHEY; CDR2 reads SMNVEV (reference sequence). In DNA form, the CDR3 reads TGTGCCAGCAGTCGCACGGACATAACTTCGGATGGCTACACCTTC. Translated, it gives CASSRTDITSDGYTF.